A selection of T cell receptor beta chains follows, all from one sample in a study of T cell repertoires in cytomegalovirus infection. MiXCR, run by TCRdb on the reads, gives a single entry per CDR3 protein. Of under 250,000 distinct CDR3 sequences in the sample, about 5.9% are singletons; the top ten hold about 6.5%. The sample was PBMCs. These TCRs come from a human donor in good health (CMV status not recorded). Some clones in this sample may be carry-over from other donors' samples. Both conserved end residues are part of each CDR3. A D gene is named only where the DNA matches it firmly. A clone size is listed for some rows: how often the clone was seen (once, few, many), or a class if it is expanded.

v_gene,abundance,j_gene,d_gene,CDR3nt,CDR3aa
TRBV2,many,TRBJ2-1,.,TGTGCCAACCCAGGGCTGCCGAGCTCCTACAATGAGCAGTTCTTC,CANPGLPSSYNEQFF
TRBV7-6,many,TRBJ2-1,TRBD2,TGTGCCAGCAGTTTCACCCCCCCTAGCGGGGGGAATGAGCAGTTCTTC,CASSFTPPSGGNEQFF
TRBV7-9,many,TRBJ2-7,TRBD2,TGTGCCAGCAGCTTCGGGGGGGTACCCTACGAGCAGTACTTC,CASSFGGVPYEQYF
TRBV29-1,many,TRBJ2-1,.,TGCAGCGGGAGGGGCGGCGATGAGCAGTTCTTC,CSGRGGDEQFF
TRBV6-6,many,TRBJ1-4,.,TGTGCCAGCAGTTCTCGATATGAAAATAATGAAAAACTGTTTTTT,CASSSRYENNEKLFF
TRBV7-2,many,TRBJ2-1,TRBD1,TGTGCCAGCAGGGACAGGGAGCCTCGTGCCCTCTCCTACAATGAGCAGTTCTTC,CASRDREPRALSYNEQFF
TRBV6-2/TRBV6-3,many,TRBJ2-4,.,TGTGCCATCTCCGGGACGGGTGCAAACATTCAGTACTTC,CAISGTGANIQYF
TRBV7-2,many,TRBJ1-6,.,TGTGCCAGCAGCTTGGACCCTTCACCCCTCCACTTT,CASSLDPSPLHF
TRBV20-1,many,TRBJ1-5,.,TGCAGTGCTAGAGCTACTCTCGGAACCGGCAATCAGCCCCAGCATTTT,CSARATLGTGNQPQHF
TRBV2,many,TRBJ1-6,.,TGTGCCAGCGAGAATAATTCACCCCTCCACTTT,CASENNSPLHF
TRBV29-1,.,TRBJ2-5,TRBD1,TGCAGCGTTCCGGACAGGGTGGTCCAAGAGACCCAGTACTTC,CSVPDRVVQETQYF
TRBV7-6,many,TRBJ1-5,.,TGTGCCAGCAGCCCCCGCTCGGGGGAAAGCAATCAGCCCCAGCATTTT,CASSPRSGESNQPQHF
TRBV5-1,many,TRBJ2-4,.,TGCGCCAGCAGCCGGGAAGGGGGGTTAGCCAAAAACATTCAGTACTTC,CASSREGGLAKNIQYF
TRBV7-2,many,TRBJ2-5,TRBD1,TGTGCCAGCAGCTTAGGGACAGGGGTCCGAGAGACCCAGTACTTC,CASSLGTGVRETQYF
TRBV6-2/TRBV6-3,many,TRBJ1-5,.,TGTGCCAGCAGCAACAGGGACAATCAGCCCCAGCATTTT,CASSNRDNQPQHF
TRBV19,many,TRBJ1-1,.,TGTGCCAGTAGTATCCCTTTACAGGGCCCTGAAGCTTTCTTT,CASSIPLQGPEAFF
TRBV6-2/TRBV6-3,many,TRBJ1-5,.,TGTGCCAGCAGTTACCTATGGGGGCCCCAGCATTTT,CASSYLWGPQHF
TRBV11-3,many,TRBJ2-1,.,TGTGCCAGCAGCTTTGAGGGGACTTTTTACAATGAGCAGTTCTTC,CASSFEGTFYNEQFF
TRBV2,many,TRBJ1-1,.,TGTGCCAGCGGGGGGTTAGGGGGGATCAACACTGAAGCTTTCTTT,CASGGLGGINTEAFF
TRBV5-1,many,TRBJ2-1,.,TGCGCCAGCAGCCCCAGAGGGGCCTCGTCTGATGAGCAGTTCTTC,CASSPRGASSDEQFF
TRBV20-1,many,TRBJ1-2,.,TGCAGTGCTAGAAGGGCCGGTGCCGTTTCTAACTATGGCTACACCTTC,CSARRAGAVSNYGYTF
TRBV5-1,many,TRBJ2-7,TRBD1,TGCGCCAGCAGCCCGGGACAGGCCTCCTACGAGCAGTACTTC,CASSPGQASYEQYF
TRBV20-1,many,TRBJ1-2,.,TGCAGTGTTAGGGAACAGGGATCGGGTGGCTACACCTTC,CSVREQGSGGYTF
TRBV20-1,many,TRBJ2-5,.,TGCAGTGCCCTCCTTATGGAGACCCAGTACTTC,CSALLMETQYF
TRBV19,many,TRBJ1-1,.,TGTGCCAGTAGTATAACCGTTGCTGGGAACACTGAAGCTTTCTTT,CASSITVAGNTEAFF
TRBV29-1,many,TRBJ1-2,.,TGCAGCGTTGAAGACAGGGGAGGTGGCTACACCTTC,CSVEDRGGGYTF
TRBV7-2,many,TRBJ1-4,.,TGTGCCAGCAGCTTAGATAACAGGGTAACTAATGAAAAACTGTTTTTT,CASSLDNRVTNEKLFF
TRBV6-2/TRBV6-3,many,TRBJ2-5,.,TGTGCCAGCCGTTTCCTAGAGACCCAGTACTTC,CASRFLETQYF
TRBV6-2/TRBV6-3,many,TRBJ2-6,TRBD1,TGTGCCATCCGATGGGACAGGGGACTTTCTGGGGCCAACGTCCTGACTTTC,CAIRWDRGLSGANVLTF
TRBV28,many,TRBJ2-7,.,TGTGCCAGCAGTCGAGTACAGACCGCTTTATTCTACGAGCAGTACTTC,CASSRVQTALFYEQYF
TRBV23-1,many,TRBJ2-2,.,TGCGCCAGCAGTCCCCAGACAGTGAACACCGGGGAGCTGTTTTTT,CASSPQTVNTGELFF
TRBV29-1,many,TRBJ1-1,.,TGCAGCGTTGAAGGGTATGCCACTGAAGCTTTCTTT,CSVEGYATEAFF
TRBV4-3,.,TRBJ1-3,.,TGCGCCAGCAGCCAAGACGCCGGAGATGGAAACACCATATATTTT,CASSQDAGDGNTIYF
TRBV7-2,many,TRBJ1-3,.,TGTGCCAGCAGCTCCGGGTCGGGGGGAGGAAACACCATATATTTT,CASSSGSGGGNTIYF
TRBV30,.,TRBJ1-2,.,TGTGCCTGGAGTGTACGTGTCGGCCTCTATGGCTACACCTTC,CAWSVRVGLYGYTF
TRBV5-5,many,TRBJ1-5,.,TGTGCCAGCAGTGTTGACAGGAGTTTGCCCCAGCATTTT,CASSVDRSLPQHF
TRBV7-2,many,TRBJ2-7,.,TGTGCCAGCACATTCCAGGGCCCCTCCTACGAGCAGTACTTC,CASTFQGPSYEQYF
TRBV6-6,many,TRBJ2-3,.,TGTGCCAGCAGTTCGGGGGGCCCCCCTTATACGCAGTATTTT,CASSSGGPPYTQYF
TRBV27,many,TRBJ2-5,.,TGTGCCAGCAGCCGGGCCACCGGGCCCACTAGGACGGAGACCCAGTACTTC,CASSRATGPTRTETQYF
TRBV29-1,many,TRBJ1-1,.,TGCAGCGGTTTGGACAACCAGAACACTGAAGCTTTCTTT,CSGLDNQNTEAFF
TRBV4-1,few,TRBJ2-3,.,TGCGCCAGCAGCCAGGCTACACAGAATACGCAGTATTTT,CASSQATQNTQYF
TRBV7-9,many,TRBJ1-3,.,TGTGCCAGCAGCTTAGACCATCATTCCGGAAACACCATATATTTT,CASSLDHHSGNTIYF